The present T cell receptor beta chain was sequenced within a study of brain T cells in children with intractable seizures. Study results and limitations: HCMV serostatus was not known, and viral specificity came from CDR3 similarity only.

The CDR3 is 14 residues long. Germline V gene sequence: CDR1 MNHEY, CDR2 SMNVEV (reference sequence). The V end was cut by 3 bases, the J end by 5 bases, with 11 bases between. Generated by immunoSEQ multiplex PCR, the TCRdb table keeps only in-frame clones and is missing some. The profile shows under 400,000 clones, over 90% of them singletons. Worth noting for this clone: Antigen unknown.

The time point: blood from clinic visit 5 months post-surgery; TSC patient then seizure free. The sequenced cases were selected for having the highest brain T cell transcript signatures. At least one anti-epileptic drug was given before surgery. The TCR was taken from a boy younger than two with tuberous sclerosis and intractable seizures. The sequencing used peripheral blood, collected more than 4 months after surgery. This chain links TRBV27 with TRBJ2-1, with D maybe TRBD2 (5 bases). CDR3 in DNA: TGTGCCAGCAGTTTCCCCGGACTCCACAATGAGCAGTTCTTC. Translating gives CASSFPGLHNEQFF.